This T cell receptor (beta chain) was identified during a study of blood T cell repertoires in COVID-19. The overall study: COVID-19 samples from acute and convalescent phases originated in the United States, Italy and Spain. T cells, B-cell-depleted T cells, or PBMCs supplied cDNA or gDNA.

Methods used by the authors: Researchers report that nucleated cell counts were estimated from reference gene primer amplification. Here immunoSEQ multiplex PCR was the method, and the copy in TCRdb shows in-frame clones only, minus some. V and J calls and clone size are copied from that table; D and trimming were computed from the DNA. The data hold about 170,000 clones, with about 92% observed a single time. Followed longitudinally, the Seattle patients had been enrolled during active infection. CDR1 is SGHAT, CDR2 FQNNGV, per germline. The V and J ends lost 5 bases and 8 bases respectively, with 12 bases between them. The length of the CDR3 is 12 residues.

This chain uses TRBV11-2 with TRBJ1-2; D gene uncertain. Sequenced: peripheral blood. This TCR derives from a man aged 25 to 40 with COVID-19, enrolled during active disease. CDR3 sequence: CASSPMVGGYTF. The CDR3 nucleotides read TGTGCCAGCAGCCCAATGGTTGGCGGCTACACCTTC.